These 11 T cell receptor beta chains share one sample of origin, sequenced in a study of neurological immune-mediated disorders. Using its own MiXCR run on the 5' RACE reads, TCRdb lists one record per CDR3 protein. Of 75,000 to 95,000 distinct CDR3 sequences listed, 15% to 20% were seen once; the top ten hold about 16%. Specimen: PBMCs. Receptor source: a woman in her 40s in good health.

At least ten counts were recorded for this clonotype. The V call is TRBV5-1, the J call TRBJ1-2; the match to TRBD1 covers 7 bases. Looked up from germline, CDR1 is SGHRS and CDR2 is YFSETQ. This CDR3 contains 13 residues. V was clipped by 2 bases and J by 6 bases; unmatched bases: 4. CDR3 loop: CASSFAGGDGYTF. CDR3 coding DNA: TGCGCCAGCAGCTTTGCAGGGGGAGATGGCTACACCTTC.

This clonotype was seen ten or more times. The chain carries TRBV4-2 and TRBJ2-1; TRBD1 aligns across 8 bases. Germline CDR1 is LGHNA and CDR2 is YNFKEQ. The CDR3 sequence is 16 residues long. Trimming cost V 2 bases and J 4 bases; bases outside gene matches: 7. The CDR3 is CASSQKDRGEYNEQFF. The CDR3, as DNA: TGTGCCAGCAGCCAAAAAGACAGGGGCGAATACAATGAGCAGTTCTTC.

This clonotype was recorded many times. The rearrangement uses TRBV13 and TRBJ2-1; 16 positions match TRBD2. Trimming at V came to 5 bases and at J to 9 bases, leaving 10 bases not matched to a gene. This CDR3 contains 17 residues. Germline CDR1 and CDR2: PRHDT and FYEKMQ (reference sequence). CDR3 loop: CASSRPGTSGGAGEQFF. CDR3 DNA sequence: TGTGCCAGCAGCCGCCCCGGGACTAGCGGGGGGGCGGGTGAGCAGTTCTTC.

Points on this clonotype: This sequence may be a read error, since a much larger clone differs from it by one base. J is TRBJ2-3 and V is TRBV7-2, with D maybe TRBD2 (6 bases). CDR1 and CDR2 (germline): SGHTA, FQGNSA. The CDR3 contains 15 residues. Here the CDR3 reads CANSPGSSDFDTQYF. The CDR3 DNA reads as TGTGCCAACAGCCCCGGGAGCAGCGACTTCGATACGCAGTATTTT.

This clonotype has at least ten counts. As DNA, the CDR3 is TGTGCCAGCAGCCTCGGGCGGTGGGATTCCTACAATGAGCAGTTCTTC. Translation gives CASSLGRWDSYNEQFF. V usage is TRBV3-1 and J usage is TRBJ2-1; D gene unclear. The V and J ends lost 4 bases and 1 base respectively, with 14 bases between them. This CDR3 contains 16 residues. From germline, CDR1 is LGHDT and CDR2 YNNKEL (reference sequence).

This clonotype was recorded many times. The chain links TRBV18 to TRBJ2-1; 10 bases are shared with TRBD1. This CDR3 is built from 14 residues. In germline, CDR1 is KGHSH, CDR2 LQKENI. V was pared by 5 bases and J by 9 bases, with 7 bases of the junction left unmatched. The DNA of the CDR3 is TGTGCCAGCTCAGGACAGGGGGAGAGTGGTGAGCAGTTCTTC. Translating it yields CASSGQGESGEQFF.

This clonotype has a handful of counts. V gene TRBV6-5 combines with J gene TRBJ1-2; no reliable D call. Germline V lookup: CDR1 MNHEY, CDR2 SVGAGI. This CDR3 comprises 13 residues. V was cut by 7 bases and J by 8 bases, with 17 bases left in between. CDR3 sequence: CASTLSLGRGYTF. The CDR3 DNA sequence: TGTGCCAGCACCCTGAGCCTAGGGCGAGGCTACACCTTC.

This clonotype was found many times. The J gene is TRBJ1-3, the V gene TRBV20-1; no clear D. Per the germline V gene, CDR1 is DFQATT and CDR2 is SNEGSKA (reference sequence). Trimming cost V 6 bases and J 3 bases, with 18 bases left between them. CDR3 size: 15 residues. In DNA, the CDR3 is TGCAGTGCAGAGGCAGCCGAAACGGGTGGAAACACCATATATTTT. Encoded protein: CSAEAAETGGNTIYF.

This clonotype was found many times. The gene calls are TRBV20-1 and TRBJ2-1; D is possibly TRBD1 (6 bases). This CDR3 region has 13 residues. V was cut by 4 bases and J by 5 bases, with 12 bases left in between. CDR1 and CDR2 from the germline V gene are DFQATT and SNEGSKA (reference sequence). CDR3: CSAKVTGDNEQFF. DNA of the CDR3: TGCAGTGCTAAAGTGACAGGAGACAATGAGCAGTTCTTC.

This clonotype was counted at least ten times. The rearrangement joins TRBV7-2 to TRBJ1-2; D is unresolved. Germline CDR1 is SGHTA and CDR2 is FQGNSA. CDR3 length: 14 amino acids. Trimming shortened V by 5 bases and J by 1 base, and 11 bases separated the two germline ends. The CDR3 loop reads CASSIAGVNYGYTF. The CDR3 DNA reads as TGTGCCAGCAGCATCGCCGGGGTTAACTATGGCTACACCTTC.

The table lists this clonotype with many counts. The CDR3: CASSWEWGKGEDTEAFF. CDR3 sequence (DNA): TGCGCCAGCAGCTGGGAGTGGGGAAAGGGAGAGGACACTGAAGCTTTCTTT. The chain joins TRBV5-1 to TRBJ1-1; D gene unclear. The CDR3 spans 17 residues. Germline V gene sequence: CDR1 SGHRS, CDR2 YFSETQ. Trimming took off 3 bases at V and 3 bases at J, with 21 bases between the two ends. Supplemented by reference TRBV5-1 and TRBJ1-1, the full variable domain reads KAGVTQTPRYLIKTRGQQVTLSCSPISGHRSVSWYQQTPGQGLQFLFEYFSETQRNKGNFPGRFSGRQFSNSRSEMNVSTLELGDSALYLCASSWEWGKGEDTEAFFGQGTRLTVV.